These 29 T cell receptor beta chains were all obtained from the same sample, sequenced in a study of Graves' ophthalmopathy and Graves' hyperthyroidism. Amplifying from RNA transcripts, the study obtained TCR beta CDR3 regions. First-round RT-PCR with HTBI primers preceded a second-round multiplex PCR. From the multiplex PCR reads, TCRdb called clonotypes with MiXCR, one entry per CDR3 protein. The sample lists 350,000 to 450,000 distinct CDR3 sequences, around a fifth occurring once. Sequenced material: peripheral blood. The receptors stem from a woman between 18 and 29 years old with stable Graves' hyperthyroidism.

The chain is built from TRBV4-1 and TRBJ2-7; either TRBD1 or TRBD2 may fit D (7 bases each). Germline V lookup: CDR1 MGHRA, CDR2 YSYEKL. This CDR3 is 15 amino acids long. The ends were cut back, 4 bases at V and 2 bases at J, with 15 bases in the middle. The CDR3 sequence: CASSLRQGGPYEQYF. Here the CDR3 DNA reads TGCGCCAGCAGCCTCCGACAGGGAGGGCCCTACGAGCAGTACTTC.

This chain connects TRBV20-1 to TRBJ2-7; weak D call: TRBD2 (6 bases). Per the germline V gene, CDR1 is DFQATT and CDR2 is SNEGSKA (reference sequence). V was cut by 4 bases and J by 0 bases, with 13 bases left in between. There are 14 residues in the CDR3. The CDR3 coding sequence is TGCAGTGCTACCAGAGACGGGGGCTCCTACGAGCAGTACTTC. It is translated as CSATRDGGSYEQYF.

Many counts were recorded for this clonotype. The V and J genes are TRBV5-1 and TRBJ1-6; D possibly corresponds to TRBD1 (5 bases). This CDR3 region has 17 residues. Deletions cut 1 base from V and 9 bases from J, with 20 bases between. Germline CDR1 is SGHRS and CDR2 is YFSETQ. CDR3 loop: CASSLNGRESGISPLHF. The CDR3 DNA follows: TGCGCCAGCAGCTTGAATGGCAGGGAGTCGGGAATTTCACCCCTCCACTTT.

The table lists this clonotype with many counts. The J gene is TRBJ2-7, the V gene TRBV6-2 or TRBV6-3; unclear D gene. The CDR3 totals 11 residues. Trimming pared 8 bases from V and 4 bases from J, leaving 9 bases between. The germline gives CDR1 MNHEY, CDR2 SVGEGT. CDR3 in amino acids: CASSKAYEQYF. DNA for the CDR3: TGTGCCAGCTCAAAGGCTTACGAGCAGTACTTC.

CDR3 bases: TGTGCCAGCAGTTACAGCGGGAACACCGGGGAGCTGTTTTTT. Translation gives CASSYSGNTGELFF. This sequence joins TRBV6-2 or TRBV6-3 and TRBJ2-2; possible D gene TRBD2, 5 bases. V lost 2 bases, J lost 1 base, and 5 bases lay in between. CDR3 length equals 14 residues. Germline CDR1 is MNHEY and CDR2 is SVGEGT.

This clonotype was detected ten times or more. The chain recombines TRBV6-5 with TRBJ1-1; the D gene is possibly TRBD1 (5 bases). The CDR3 loop spans 13 amino acids. Trimming took off 0 bases at V and 6 bases at J, with 8 bases between the two ends. Germline assignment: CDR1 MNHEY and CDR2 SVGAGI. As DNA, the CDR3 is TGTGCCAGCAGTTACTCGCAGGGCCCTGAAGCTTTCTTT. Translating it yields CASSYSQGPEAFF.

This clonotype was found many times. The V call is TRBV12-3 or TRBV12-4, the J call TRBJ2-5; D ambiguous. The CDR3 has 13 amino acids. V shed 6 bases and J shed 5 bases, with 13 bases lying between them. CDR3 sequence (DNA): TGTGCCAGCAGCCGTGTGAGCTGGGAGACCCAGTACTTC. This sequence encodes CASSRVSWETQYF.

The sample holds many counts of this clonotype. The CDR3 is CATSGMPGRETYEQYF. DNA of the CDR3: TGTGCCACCAGCGGGATGCCGGGACGGGAGACCTACGAGCAGTACTTC. The rearrangement uses TRBV15 and TRBJ2-7; D might be TRBD2 (6 bases). The ends were cut back, 5 bases at V and 2 bases at J, with 19 bases in the middle. The CDR3 spans 16 residues. Germline V CDR1 and CDR2: LNHNV, YYDKDF (reference sequence).

The chain links TRBV7-3 to TRBJ1-1; tentative D call: TRBD1 (5 bases). The CDR3 consists of 14 residues. V lost 5 bases, J lost 1 base, and 11 bases lay in between. Germline V lookup: CDR1 SGHTA, CDR2 FQGTGA. CDR3 residues: CASSPGMGNTEAFF. The CDR3 bases are TGTGCCAGCAGCCCAGGGATGGGGAACACTGAAGCTTTCTTT.

This clonotype was seen at least ten times. The genes are TRBV19 and TRBJ2-2; 13 nucleotides match TRBD2. The germline CDR1 and CDR2 sequences are LNHDA and SQIVND (reference sequence). The CDR3 spans 18 residues. The trim removed 4 bases at V and 1 base at J, leaving 6 bases unmatched. DNA for the CDR3: TGTGCCAGTAGTAGGACTAGCGGGAGCTTCTTGAACACCGGGGAGCTGTTTTTT. The encoded protein is CASSRTSGSFLNTGELFF.

This clonotype was counted many times. The rearrangement links TRBV5-1 to TRBJ2-2; D ambiguous. Trimming took off 0 bases at V and 3 bases at J, with 9 bases between the two ends. The CDR3 sequence is 15 residues long. Germline CDR1 SGHRS, CDR2 YFSETQ. The CDR3 nucleotides are TGCGCCAGCAGCTTGGCCAGTGGGGACACCGGGGAGCTGTTTTTT. It encodes CASSLASGDTGELFF. Complete variable domain (other parts from reference TRBV5-1 and TRBJ2-2): KAGVTQTPRYLIKTRGQQVTLSCSPISGHRSVSWYQQTPGQGLQFLFEYFSETQRNKGNFPGRFSGRQFSNSRSEMNVSTLELGDSALYLCASSLASGDTGELFFGEGSRLTVL.

At least ten counts were recorded for this clonotype. The J gene is TRBJ1-6, the V gene TRBV20-1, with D perhaps TRBD1 (5 bases). Germline V gives CDR1 DFQATT, CDR2 SNEGSKA (reference sequence). V was clipped by 3 bases and J by 5 bases, with 14 bases between them. The CDR3 length is 15 residues. In DNA form, the CDR3 reads TGCAGTGCTAGGTCTGGTTTGGGGGATAATTCACCCCTCCACTTT. It specifies CSARSGLGDNSPLHF.

This clonotype was counted only a few times. Compared with germline, one end of the junction differs, possibly owing to a read error. V usage is TRBV13 and J usage is TRBJ2-3, with 9 nucleotides matching TRBD2. This CDR3 contains 17 residues. Germline V gives CDR1 PRHDT, CDR2 FYEKMQ (reference sequence). Written as DNA, the CDR3 is TGTGCCAGCAGCTTACAGGGACTAGCAACGGGCACGGATACGCAGTATTTT. Its protein product is CASSLQGLATGTDTQYF. The complete variable domain, with remaining parts taken from reference TRBV13 and TRBJ2-3, reads AAGVIQSPRHLIKEKRETATLKCYPIPRHDTVYWYQQGPGQDPQFLISFYEKMQSDKGSIPDRFSAQQFSDYHSELNMSSLELGDSALYFCASSLQGLATGTDTQYFGPGTRLTVL.

Ten or more counts support this clonotype. This sequence joins TRBV6-2 or TRBV6-3 and TRBJ2-5, with 7 bases lining up with TRBD2. The V and J ends lost 6 bases and 2 bases, in that order; junction bases with no gene match: 3. CDR3 size: 13 residues. Germline loops: CDR1 MNHEY, CDR2 SVGEGT. CDR3 amino acids: CASRRGLQETQYF. As DNA, the CDR3 is TGTGCCAGCAGGCGGGGACTACAAGAGACCCAGTACTTC.

This clonotype was counted a few times. This rearrangement joins TRBV30 to TRBJ2-2; 9 bases align to TRBD2. Trimming removed 3 bases from V and 6 bases from J; junction bases left unmatched: 8. The CDR3 has 15 amino acids. Germline CDR1 reads GTSNPN; CDR2 reads SVGIG (reference sequence). The CDR3 is CAWRRGGLAAGELFF. For the CDR3, the DNA is TGTGCCTGGAGGCGGGGGGGCCTAGCGGCCGGGGAGCTGTTTTTT.

This clonotype was observed at least ten times. This chain joins TRBV2 and TRBJ2-7; unclear D gene. The V end lost 2 bases, the J end lost 0 bases, and 8 bases lay between the germline ends. Germline assignment: CDR1 SNHLY and CDR2 FYNNEI. This CDR3 spans 14 amino acids. CDR3 in amino acids: CASSEPSSSYEQYF. The CDR3 bases are TGTGCCAGCAGTGAACCCTCCAGCTCCTACGAGCAGTACTTC.

There are many counts of this clonotype. The DNA of the CDR3 is TGTGCCAGCAGGGGGGGACAGTCTGGAAACACCATATATTTT. Translating gives CASRGGQSGNTIYF. The chain uses TRBV2 and TRBJ1-3; TRBD1 aligns across 7 bases. The V and J ends lost 6 bases and 1 base, in that order; junction bases with no gene match: 3. This CDR3 comprises 14 residues. Germline CDR1 SNHLY, CDR2 FYNNEI.

Of note for this clonotype: A much more abundant neighbour one base away suggests this may be a read error. V is TRBV27 and J is TRBJ1-1; D may be TRBD1 (6 bases). Germline V gene sequence: CDR1 MNHEY, CDR2 SMNVEV (reference sequence). The CDR3 runs to 16 residues. Trimming stripped 7 bases from V and 4 bases from J, with 22 bases between. The CDR3: CASTLGHDRSSTEAFF. The DNA of the CDR3 is TGTGCCAGCACATTGGGACATGACAGGTCGTCCACTGAAGCTTTCTTT.

This clonotype showed up many times. The chain links TRBV19 to TRBJ2-3; no firm D call. The germline V gene has CDR1 LNHDA and CDR2 SQIVND (reference sequence). The V end lost 3 bases, the J end lost 6 bases, and 10 bases lay between the germline ends. The length of the CDR3 is 13 residues. CDR3 region: CASSMDVRDTQYF. In DNA form, the CDR3 reads TGTGCCAGTAGTATGGACGTTCGGGATACGCAGTATTTT. Full variable domain (rest looked up from reference TRBV19 and TRBJ2-3): DGGITQSPKYLFRKEGQNVTLSCEQNLNHDAMYWYRQDPGQGLRLIYYSQIVNDFQKGDIAEGYSVSREKKESFPLTVTSAQKNPTAFYLCASSMDVRDTQYFGPGTRLTVL.

At least ten counts were recorded for this clonotype. This chain uses TRBV5-1 with TRBJ2-7; D is tentatively TRBD1 or TRBD2 (5 bases each). This CDR3 has 14 amino acids. CDR1 and CDR2 from the germline V gene are SGHRS and YFSETQ. Trimming took 4 bases from V and 2 from J, leaving 13 bases between them. In DNA form, the CDR3 reads TGCGCCAGCAGCGGCCGGGACGGGACCTACGAGCAGTACTTC. It is translated as CASSGRDGTYEQYF.

The sample holds many counts of this clonotype. This rearrangement joins TRBV12-3 or TRBV12-4 to TRBJ1-5; D gene unclear. The CDR3 consists of 13 residues. V was pared by 4 bases and J by 10 bases, with 14 bases between. The CDR3 DNA follows: TGTGCCAGCAGTTCTTCAGGCCGGGTTCCCCAGCATTTT. Translation: CASSSSGRVPQHF.

The chain combines TRBV6-1 with TRBJ1-2; D perhaps matches TRBD1 (6 bases). Trimming took 6 bases from V and 8 from J, leaving 16 bases between them. The germline gives CDR1 MNHNS, CDR2 SASEGT. The length of the CDR3 is 13 residues. CDR3 protein: CASREKQGFGYTF. The DNA of the CDR3 is TGTGCCAGCAGAGAAAAACAGGGTTTCGGCTACACCTTC.

This clonotype occurred a few times. This sequence joins TRBV5-1 and TRBJ2-2; 7 bases fit TRBD1. Germline-derived CDR1 and CDR2 are SGHRS and YFSETQ. The CDR3 is 14 residues long. V dropped 7 bases and J dropped 2; count of bases not matched to a gene: 5. CDR3 protein: CASETGRNTGELFF. CDR3 in DNA: TGCGCCAGCGAGACAGGGAGAAACACCGGGGAGCTGTTTTTT.

This clonotype was recorded at least ten times. The chain employs TRBV12-3 or TRBV12-4 and TRBJ2-7; TRBD2 agrees at 7 bases. V was clipped by 2 bases and J by 7 bases; unmatched bases: 17. CDR3 size: 17 residues. CDR3 amino acids: CASSLLRGGSTPGEQYF. In nucleotides, the CDR3 is TGTGCCAGCAGTTTATTGCGCGGCGGGAGTACCCCGGGGGAGCAGTACTTC.

This clonotype has at least ten counts. The chain combines TRBV7-9 with TRBJ1-2; no clear D gene. This CDR3 is 11 amino acids long. Trimming pared 1 base from V and 3 bases from J, leaving 0 bases between. The germline gives CDR1 SEHNR, CDR2 FQNEAQ (reference sequence). The chain's CDR3 is CASSLDYGYTF. CDR3 bases: TGTGCCAGCAGCTTAGACTATGGCTACACCTTC.

The sample holds many counts of this clonotype. The chain couples TRBV6-2 or TRBV6-3 to TRBJ1-1; a weak D match, TRBD1 (6 bases). Germline V CDR1 and CDR2: MNHEY, SVGEGT. CDR3 length: 14 amino acids. The V end lost 2 bases, the J end lost 6 bases, and 13 bases lay between the germline ends. The CDR3 bases are TGTGCCAGCAGTTACCACAGGGAGTACTCTGAAGCTTTCTTT. As protein: CASSYHREYSEAFF.

This CDR3 is CASSLGGVHEQYF. CDR3 DNA sequence: TGTGCCAGCAGTTTAGGTGGGGTCCACGAGCAGTACTTC. The genes are TRBV27 and TRBJ2-7; D gene ambiguous. In germline, CDR1 is MNHEY, CDR2 SMNVEV (reference sequence). Trimming stripped 2 bases from V and 5 bases from J, with 10 bases between. The CDR3 spans 13 residues.

This chain links TRBV20-1 with TRBJ2-2, with TRBD2 as a possible D gene (5 bases). The CDR3 has 16 residues. The V end was cut by 5 bases, the J end by 4 bases, with 20 bases between. Germline CDR1 and CDR2: DFQATT and SNEGSKA (reference sequence). Written as DNA, the CDR3 is TGCAGTGCTCCCCCCCTCGCCCTTCGGGGCACCGGGGAGCTGTTTTTT. Protein sequence: CSAPPLALRGTGELFF.

This clonotype was counted at least ten times. V usage is TRBV6-1 and J usage is TRBJ2-4; 12 bases are shared with TRBD2. CDR3 length: 15 residues. CDR1 and CDR2 (germline): MNHNS, SASEGT. V was clipped by 2 bases and J by 8 bases; unmatched bases: 4. This CDR3 is CASSERLAGVDIQYF. Here the CDR3 DNA reads TGTGCCAGCAGTGAAAGACTAGCGGGAGTGGACATTCAGTACTTC.